One T cell receptor beta chain is described in this entry. As yet, its antigen is unknown. This CDR3 has 12 amino acids. V lost 8 bases to trimming and J lost 4 bases; unmatched junction nucleotides: 5. The V gene's germline CDR1 is ENHRY and CDR2 SYGVKD. This entry is derived from a study of human T cells and chemical hapten exposure. About the study: Each patient's scalp received weekly diphenylcyclopropenone throughout the roughly 24-week study. Alopecia universalis, totalis or areata was present in patients who were mostly female. Study results and caveats: Expanded TCRs showed more large CDR3 clusters than pre-sensitization or healthy control sets. The immune response of these alopecia patients might not match healthy individuals'.

Time point meaning: patch test 1, 2 weeks after DPC sensitization. Stated treatment: therapeutic diphenylcyclopropenone sensitization with weekly scalp DPC. Each CDR3 protein is one row after TCRdb ran MiXCR on the RACE reads. This sample yields around 340,000 distinct CDR3 sequences, of which around 6.9% are seen a single time; 8.4% belongs to the top ten. The sample consisted of whole blood, taken in connection with sensitization to the hapten diphenylcyclopropenone (DPC). The TCR comes from a woman between 18 and 29 years old with alopecia areata. Some clones in this sample may be carry-over from other donors' samples. The chain carries TRBV10-3 and TRBJ2-7; 7 positions match TRBD2. CDR3 amino acids: CAIGGGPYEQYF. The CDR3 DNA reads as TGTGCCATCGGGGGGGGACCGTACGAGCAGTACTTC.